The 20 T cell receptor beta chains presented below share a single source sample, sequenced in a study of beta chain features in type 1 diabetes (dated by TCRdb to the late 2010s). The library was built by means of the immunoSEQ multiplex PCR assay. All of the isolated RNA was reverse transcribed with the High Capacity cDNA Reverse Transcription Kit, so expressed TCRB transcripts were sequenced. TCRdb took over this immuneACCESS table, retaining in-frame rearrangements with V and J assigned. Such tables are incomplete; in checked studies, under half of the missing clones stem from an unresolved V gene, and the remainder is unexplained. This sample is represented by about 60,000 clones; approximately 59% of them were singletons. Clones ranked in the top ten supply about 2% of the sample. The sequenced sample consisted of Tregs from blood. Read against the paper, the sample's cell subset or site label means: regulatory CD4+ T cells. The receptor source for this set is a woman under 30 in good health.

The chain carries TRBV14 and TRBJ1-2; a possible D gene is TRBD1 (6 bases). V was pared by 4 bases and J by 5 bases, with 14 bases between. CDR3 length: 14 residues. Germline V gene lookup returns CDR1 SGHDN and CDR2 FVKESK. The CDR3 nucleotides are TGTGCCAGCAGCCCTTGGACAGTCGAATATGGCTACACCTTC. This codes for CASSPWTVEYGYTF. The complete variable domain, with remaining parts taken from reference TRBV14 and TRBJ1-2, reads EAGVTQFPSHSVIEKGQTVTLRCDPISGHDNLYWYRRVMGKEIKFLLHFVKESKQDESGMPNNRFLAERTGGTYSTLKVQPAELEDSGVYFCASSPWTVEYGYTFGSGTRLTVV.

The chain has TRBV7-9 and TRBJ2-7; weak D call: TRBD1 (5 bases). Germline-derived CDR1 and CDR2 are SEHNR and FQNEAQ (reference sequence). CDR3 size: 13 residues. Trimming stripped 4 bases from V and 1 base from J, with 8 bases between. Here the CDR3 reads CASSSDTSYEQYF. In DNA form, the CDR3 reads TGTGCCAGCAGCTCGGACACTTCCTACGAGCAGTACTTC.

This rearrangement joins TRBV5-6 to TRBJ2-4; weak D call: TRBD1 (5 bases). The length of the CDR3 is 16 residues. Trimming cost V 1 base and J 4 bases, with 15 bases left between them. Germline lookup yields CDR1 SGHDT and CDR2 YYEEEE. The CDR3 sequence is CASSLTLTDTKNIQYF. For the CDR3, the DNA is TGTGCCAGCAGCTTGACCTTGACAGATACAAAAAACATTCAGTACTTC. The full variable domain, its missing parts supplied by reference TRBV5-6 and TRBJ2-4, is DAGVTQSPTHLIKTRGQQVTLRCSPKSGHDTVSWYQQALGQGPQFIFQYYEEEERQRGNFPDRFSGHQFPNYSSELNVNALLLGDSALYLCASSLTLTDTKNIQYFGAGTRLSVL.

In this sample, this clone turned up a few times. This rearrangement joins TRBV7-9 to TRBJ2-2; 10 bases line up with TRBD1. The J segment lost 3 bases and the V segment lost 4 bases, leaving 5 bases of the junction unmatched. Germline V gene data show CDR1 as SEHNR and CDR2 as FQNEAQ (reference sequence). The CDR3 length is 16 residues. CDR3: CASSYRQGADTGELFF. The CDR3 bases are TGTGCCAGCAGCTACCGACAGGGGGCGGACACCGGGGAGCTGTTTTTT.

For this clone: The identical CDR3 is also encoded by other nucleotide sequences in the sample. This rearrangement joins TRBV18 to TRBJ2-5; no reliable D call. Germline values: CDR1 KGHSH, CDR2 LQKENI. This CDR3 is 11 amino acids long. Trimming stripped 6 bases from V and 1 base from J, with 3 bases between. The CDR3, as DNA: TGTGCCAGCTCCCTCCAAGAGACCCAGTACTTC. Translating it yields CASSLQETQYF. The full variable domain, rest sourced from reference TRBV18 and TRBJ2-5, is NAGVMQNPRHLVRRRGQEARLRCSPMKGHSHVYWYRQLPEEGLKFMVYLQKENIIDESGMPKERFSAEFPKEGPSILRIQQVVRGDSAAYFCASSLQETQYFGPGTRLLVL.

This clone was recorded a few times. The V gene is TRBV5-4, the J gene TRBJ2-6; 7 bases map to TRBD2. Trimming at V came to 0 bases and at J to 0 bases, leaving 9 bases not matched to a gene. This CDR3 has 19 amino acids. Per germline, CDR1 SGHNT and CDR2 YYREEE (reference sequence). The DNA for the CDR3 is TGTGCCAGCAGCTTGGGGAGGGGCAGGACTAGCTCTGGGGCCAACGTCCTGACTTTC. Encoded protein: CASSLGRGRTSSGANVLTF.

This sequence joins TRBV5-1 and TRBJ1-1; tentatively, D is TRBD1 (5 bases). The CDR3 sequence is 11 residues long. V was cut by 1 base and J by 12 bases, with 10 bases left in between. Germline loops: CDR1 SGHRS, CDR2 YFSETQ. CDR3 nucleotide sequence: TGCGCCAGCAGCTTGCCAGGGCCCACTTTCTTT. Residues: CASSLPGPTFF.

The chain is built from TRBV30 and TRBJ2-1; 10 nucleotides match TRBD1. V was clipped by 2 bases and J by 8 bases; unmatched bases: 12. This CDR3 is 16 amino acids long. Germline V gives CDR1 GTSNPN, CDR2 SVGIG (reference sequence). The CDR3 region has the DNA TGTGCCTGGAGTCCCCTTTGGGACAGGGGTAGCGATGAGCAGTTCTTC. This sequence encodes CAWSPLWDRGSDEQFF.

This clone was recorded only once. The rearrangement links TRBV6-1 to TRBJ2-6, with no clear D. V lost 6 bases, J lost 0 bases, and 9 bases lay in between. CDR1 MNHNS and CDR2 SASEGT come from the germline V gene. The CDR3 has 15 amino acids. CDR3 DNA sequence: TGTGCCAGCAGGACGCAGGACTCTGGGGCCAACGTCCTGACTTTC. Protein: CASRTQDSGANVLTF.

The V and J genes are TRBV25-1 and TRBJ2-1; D may be TRBD2 (5 bases). Germline-derived CDR1 and CDR2 are MGHDK and SYGVNS. The CDR3 is made up of 15 amino acids. The ends were cut back, 5 bases at V and 3 bases at J, with 14 bases in the middle. The CDR3 region has the DNA TGTGCCAGCAGTCTTCTGGGGAGTCTCTACAATGAGCAGTTCTTC. Its translation: CASSLLGSLYNEQFF.

This clone was found a few times. The V and J genes are TRBV5-1 and TRBJ2-1, with 8 nucleotides matching TRBD2. The V gene end was trimmed by 5 bases and the J gene end by 6 bases; junction bases not matched to a gene: 7. The CDR3 totals 14 residues. Germline lookup yields CDR1 SGHRS and CDR2 YFSETQ. As DNA, the CDR3 is TGCGCCAGCAGAATGGAACTAGCGGCCAATGAGCAGTTCTTC. Protein: CASRMELAANEQFF. The whole variable domain, filled in from reference TRBV5-1 and TRBJ2-1, reads KAGVTQTPRYLIKTRGQQVTLSCSPISGHRSVSWYQQTPGQGLQFLFEYFSETQRNKGNFPGRFSGRQFSNSRSEMNVSTLELGDSALYLCASRMELAANEQFFGPGTRLTVL.

This chain connects TRBV25-1 to TRBJ1-1, with D possibly TRBD1 on 5 matching bases. The CDR3 has 12 residues. Looked up from germline, CDR1 is MGHDK and CDR2 is SYGVNS. Trimming stripped 6 bases from V and 5 bases from J, with 10 bases between. The CDR3 DNA reads TGTGCCAGCAGGGGGCTCGGAACTGAAGCTTTCTTT. This encodes CASRGLGTEAFF.

The gene calls are TRBV6-6 and TRBJ2-7, with 7 bases identical to TRBD1. The V and J ends lost 4 bases and 7 bases, in that order; junction bases with no gene match: 7. This CDR3 has 13 amino acids. Germline-derived CDR1 and CDR2 are MNHNY and SVGAGI (reference sequence). The CDR3 region has the DNA TGTGCCAGCAGTTCGCAGGACAGGATAGAGCAGTACTTC. It is translated as CASSSQDRIEQYF.

The V and J genes are TRBV27 and TRBJ2-7; 13 bases match TRBD2. The CDR3 is 15 residues long. V was clipped by 5 bases and J by 7 bases; unmatched bases: 8. CDR1 is MNHEY, CDR2 SMNVEV, per germline (reference sequence). The chain's CDR3 is CASSPGLAGVREQYF. DNA of the CDR3: TGTGCCAGCAGTCCCGGACTAGCGGGAGTCCGGGAGCAGTACTTC.

The V and J genes are TRBV27 and TRBJ2-2; the match to TRBD2 covers 13 bases. Trimming removed 7 bases from V and 7 bases from J; junction bases left unmatched: 15. The CDR3 consists of 18 residues. Germline CDR1 and CDR2: MNHEY and SMNVEV (reference sequence). CDR3 sequence reads: CASTRGGRLAGGDGELFF. In DNA, the CDR3 is TGTGCCAGCACCCGTGGGGGGCGACTAGCGGGAGGCGACGGGGAGCTGTTTTTT.

This clone was counted a few times. The J gene is TRBJ1-1, the V gene TRBV5-1; D perhaps matches TRBD1 (5 bases). The CDR3 runs 13 residues. Germline V gene lookup returns CDR1 SGHRS and CDR2 YFSETQ. The V end lost 0 bases, the J end lost 3 bases, and 6 bases lay between the germline ends. The CDR3 reads CASSLVGDTEAFF. Here the CDR3 DNA reads TGCGCCAGCAGCTTGGTAGGGGACACTGAAGCTTTCTTT.

The chain has TRBV18 and TRBJ1-1; D is possibly TRBD1 (5 bases). The CDR3 consists of 13 residues. With 6 bases removed from V and 8 bases from J, the gap between germline ends came to 16 bases. CDR1 and CDR2 from the germline V gene are KGHSH and LQKENI. Here the CDR3 DNA reads TGTGCCAGCTCTCCCTCGGGGGGTCAGGAAGCTTTCTTT. Translated: CASSPSGGQEAFF.

The chain couples TRBV5-4 to TRBJ2-2; D is unresolved. The CDR3 has 14 residues. Trimming removed 0 bases from V and 4 bases from J, with 7 bases in between. Germline V gene data show CDR1 as SGHNT and CDR2 as YYREEE (reference sequence). The CDR3 is CASSLGQVTGELFF. Written as DNA, the CDR3 is TGTGCCAGCAGCTTGGGGCAGGTCACCGGGGAGCTGTTTTTT.

The V and J genes are TRBV6-6 and TRBJ2-7, with a tentative D call TRBD1 (5 bases). V was cut by 8 bases and J by 0 bases, with 17 bases left in between. This CDR3 is built from 15 residues. Germline CDR1 reads MNHNY; CDR2 reads SVGAGI (reference sequence). Here the CDR3 reads CASGQTPDGSYEQYF. CDR3 nucleotide sequence: TGTGCCAGCGGACAAACTCCGGACGGCTCCTACGAGCAGTACTTC.

There are a few counts of this clone. The DNA of the CDR3 is TGTGCCAGCTCACCGGGACAGGGGTACAAAAACATTCAGTACTTC. Translated: CASSPGQGYKNIQYF. The V and J genes are TRBV18 and TRBJ2-4, with 10 bases fitting TRBD1. V shed 3 bases and J 3 bases; nucleotides not matched to a gene: 2. This CDR3 is built from 15 residues. In germline, CDR1 is KGHSH, CDR2 LQKENI. The full variable domain, completed using reference TRBV18 and TRBJ2-4, is NAGVMQNPRHLVRRRGQEARLRCSPMKGHSHVYWYRQLPEEGLKFMVYLQKENIIDESGMPKERFSAEFPKEGPSILRIQQVVRGDSAAYFCASSPGQGYKNIQYFGAGTRLSVL.